Shown below are 20 T cell receptor beta chains from a single sample sequenced in a study of T cell responses to AZD1222 COVID-19 vaccine. Repertoires were generated with immunoSEQ multiplex PCR, while TCRdb's copy carries only in-frame clones and drops some. The table shows about 150,000 clones, with roughly 90% occurring only once. This material consisted of peripheral blood, taken 28 days after the second AZD1222 dose. Every receptor here comes from an adult who received the AZD1222 COVID-19 vaccine.

The chain links TRBV3-1 (or the pseudogene TRBV3-2) to TRBJ2-7; D is uncertain. CDR1 and CDR2 (germline): LGHDT, YNNKEL (reference sequence). With 1 base removed from V and 7 bases from J, the gap between germline ends came to 17 bases. This CDR3 contains 15 residues. CDR3 amino acids: CASSQGRTNLGEQYF. The CDR3 DNA reads as TGTGCCAGCAGCCAAGGACGAACAAACTTGGGGGAGCAGTACTTC.

The rearrangement links TRBV5-1 to TRBJ2-7; D call uncertain. The germline gives CDR1 SGHRS, CDR2 YFSETQ. The CDR3 sequence is 14 residues long. V shed 4 bases and J shed 1 base, with 12 bases lying between them. CDR3 sequence reads: CASSPGPLSYEQYF. CDR3 sequence (DNA): TGCGCCAGCAGCCCAGGACCCCTGTCCTACGAGCAGTACTTC. Full variable domain (rest looked up from reference TRBV5-1 and TRBJ2-7): KAGVTQTPRYLIKTRGQQVTLSCSPISGHRSVSWYQQTPGQGLQFLFEYFSETQRNKGNFPGRFSGRQFSNSRSEMNVSTLELGDSALYLCASSPGPLSYEQYFGPGTRLTVT.

The CDR3 region is CASSYLNTDTQYF. CDR3 coding DNA: TGTGCCAGCAGTTACTTAAACACAGATACGCAGTATTTT. The chain employs TRBV6-5 and TRBJ2-3; D not certain. Trimming took 1 base from V and 2 from J, leaving 4 bases between them. Germline V gives CDR1 MNHEY, CDR2 SVGAGI. The CDR3 consists of 13 residues.

The rearrangement links TRBV7-2 to TRBJ2-1; perhaps TRBD2 as D (6 bases). Germline V gives CDR1 SGHTA, CDR2 FQGNSA. The V end lost 5 bases, the J end lost 0 bases, and 14 bases lay between the germline ends. The CDR3 sequence is 16 residues long. CDR3 in amino acids: CASSGRRRSSYNEQFF. In DNA form, the CDR3 reads TGTGCCAGCAGCGGGAGGCGCCGGAGCTCCTACAATGAGCAGTTCTTC.

The rearrangement links TRBV11-3 to TRBJ1-1, with a possible D match to TRBD1 (6 bases). The CDR3 spans 17 residues. CDR1 is SGHNT and CDR2 is YENEEA in the germline V gene. Deletions cut 3 bases from V and 0 bases from J, with 17 bases between. The CDR3 protein is CASSFESLGAMNTEAFF. The CDR3 coding sequence is TGTGCCAGCAGCTTTGAAAGCCTGGGGGCTATGAACACTGAAGCTTTCTTT.

V and J are TRBV7-3 and TRBJ2-2; tentative D call: TRBD1 (6 bases). Germline CDR1 is SGHTA and CDR2 is FQGTGA. The CDR3 is 15 amino acids. V dropped 2 bases and J dropped 2 bases, with 9 bases sitting between them. DNA of the CDR3: TGTGCCAGCAGCTTACAGGGGTTTAACACCGGGGAGCTGTTTTTT. Translating gives CASSLQGFNTGELFF.

This clone showed up just once. This rearrangement joins TRBV9 to TRBJ1-2; D is perhaps TRBD1 (5 bases). Germline V gene data show CDR1 as SGDLS and CDR2 as YYNGEE. Trimming left V 0 bases short and J 8 bases short, with 20 bases between. The CDR3 covers 16 residues. CDR3 protein: CASSVGGGTHAWGYTF. The CDR3 region has the DNA TGTGCCAGCAGCGTAGGGGGTGGGACCCACGCCTGGGGCTACACCTTC.

This clone has a handful of counts. The genes are TRBV5-1 and TRBJ1-6, with a tentative D call TRBD1 (5 bases). Germline assignment: CDR1 SGHRS and CDR2 YFSETQ. The V gene lost 4 bases and the J gene lost 8 bases, with 16 bases spanning the gap. The CDR3 contains 15 residues. CDR3 DNA sequence: TGCGCCAGCAGCCCCGGGGACCGAGGGGATTCACCCCTCCACTTT. Its protein product is CASSPGDRGDSPLHF. The full variable domain, completed using reference TRBV5-1 and TRBJ1-6, is KAGVTQTPRYLIKTRGQQVTLSCSPISGHRSVSWYQQTPGQGLQFLFEYFSETQRNKGNFPGRFSGRQFSNSRSEMNVSTLELGDSALYLCASSPGDRGDSPLHFGNGTRLTVT.

This sequence joins TRBV10-3 and TRBJ2-7; maybe TRBD1 (5 bases). The V and J ends lost 2 bases and 0 bases respectively, with 14 bases between them. Per germline, CDR1 ENHRY and CDR2 SYGVKD. CDR3 length: 16 amino acids. The CDR3, as DNA: TGTGCCATCAGTGAGATCAGGGCCAAGGCCTCCTACGAGCAGTACTTC. Translated, it gives CAISEIRAKASYEQYF.

This chain uses TRBV28 with TRBJ1-2; D gene ambiguous. CDR1 is MDHEN and CDR2 is SYDVKM in the germline V gene. V lost 1 base and J 8 bases, leaving 5 bases between the germline ends. This CDR3 has 11 amino acids. The chain's CDR3 is CASSLSGGYTF. For the CDR3, the DNA is TGTGCCAGCAGTTTATCGGGGGGCTACACCTTC.

V is TRBV25-1 and J is TRBJ1-4; no definite D call. CDR3 length: 14 residues. Trimming left V 3 bases short and J 7 bases short, with 12 bases between. Germline loops: CDR1 MGHDK, CDR2 SYGVNS. CDR3 DNA: TGTGCCAGCAGTGACGGCGTGGAGGGTGAAAAACTGTTTTTT. Protein sequence: CASSDGVEGEKLFF.

This chain joins TRBV10-3 and TRBJ2-1; 12 nucleotides agree with TRBD1. This CDR3 has 14 amino acids. The germline V gene encodes CDR1 ENHRY and CDR2 SYGVKD. V shed 4 bases and J 8 bases; nucleotides not matched to a gene: 3. CDR3 loop: CAISVGQGADEQFF. The CDR3 nucleotides read TGTGCCATCAGTGTGGGACAGGGGGCCGATGAGCAGTTCTTC.

This clone has just one count. The chain carries TRBV6-5 and TRBJ1-3, with TRBD1 as a possible D gene (5 bases). Trimming took 6 bases from V and 7 from J, leaving 16 bases between them. This CDR3 region has 14 residues. Germline CDR1 and CDR2: MNHEY and SVGAGI. The CDR3 region is CASSRDGADNTIYF. DNA for the CDR3: TGTGCCAGCAGCCGGGACGGCGCTGACAACACCATATATTTT.

This sequence joins TRBV4-1 and TRBJ2-3, with a weak D call TRBD1 (6 bases). Germline V gene lookup returns CDR1 MGHRA and CDR2 YSYEKL. V was pared by 1 base and J by 1 base, with 15 bases between. This CDR3 is 17 amino acids long. CDR3 nucleotide sequence: TGCGCCAGCAGCCAAGTGAGAGCAGGACAGCGCACAGATACGCAGTATTTT. Its translation is CASSQVRAGQRTDTQYF.

The rearrangement links TRBV6-5 to TRBJ1-2, with 9 bases fitting TRBD1. There are 14 residues in the CDR3. Germline V gives CDR1 MNHEY, CDR2 SVGAGI. Losses at the gene ends were 0 bases for V and 7 bases for J; bases not matched to a gene: 3. CDR3 DNA sequence: TGTGCCAGCAGTTACTCCCGGGACAGGGCTGGCTACACCTTC. This encodes CASSYSRDRAGYTF.

The chain links TRBV24-1 to TRBJ1-1; D not resolved. V was trimmed by 5 bases and J by 4 bases, leaving 10 bases between them. CDR3 length: 13 residues. The germline V gene has CDR1 KGHDR and CDR2 SFDVKD. The CDR3 coding sequence is TGTGCCACCAGTGGTGTGGAGGGCACTGAAGCTTTCTTT. It is translated as CATSGVEGTEAFF.

The chain is built from TRBV19 and TRBJ1-5; D is unclear. The length of the CDR3 is 17 residues. V was shortened by 10 bases and J by 0 bases, with 22 bases between the two germline ends. Per the germline V gene, CDR1 is LNHDA and CDR2 is SQIVND (reference sequence). CDR3 DNA: TGTGCCACCTCGAAAAGGGCAGGTCTTTATAGCAATCAGCCCCAGCATTTT. It codes for CATSKRAGLYSNQPQHF.

The chain is built from TRBV28 and TRBJ1-5; 8 positions agree with TRBD1. The ends lost 2 bases at V and 5 bases at J; junction bases unmatched: 11. Germline-derived CDR1 and CDR2 are MDHEN and SYDVKM. CDR3 size: 17 residues. The CDR3 reads CASSLVGQGLGYQPQHF. The CDR3 nucleotides are TGTGCCAGCAGTTTAGTCGGACAGGGACTAGGGTATCAGCCCCAGCATTTT. Looking up the rest from reference TRBV28 and TRBJ1-5 gives the full variable domain: DVKVTQSSRYLVKRTGEKVFLECVQDMDHENMFWYRQDPGLGLRLIYFSYDVKMKEKGDIPEGYSVSREKKERFSLILESASTNQTSMYLCASSLVGQGLGYQPQHFGDGTRLSIL.

The chain uses TRBV10-3 and TRBJ1-2, with 7 bases fitting TRBD1. The V gene end was trimmed by 4 bases and the J gene end by 8 bases; junction bases not matched to a gene: 7. CDR3 length equals 13 residues. CDR1 ENHRY and CDR2 SYGVKD come from the germline V gene. The chain's CDR3 is CAISATGDGGYTF. The CDR3 bases are TGTGCCATCAGTGCAACAGGGGACGGCGGCTACACCTTC.

The rearrangement joins TRBV3-1 (or the pseudogene TRBV3-2) to TRBJ2-4; 7 bases are a match to TRBD2. J gave up 8 bases and V 3 bases, and 13 bases lay outside the gene matches. The V gene's germline CDR1 is LGHDT and CDR2 YNNKEL (reference sequence). The CDR3 has 16 residues. The CDR3, as DNA: TGTGCCAGCAGCCATTTACCGGCGGGAGTAGTTGACATTCAGTACTTC. Protein product: CASSHLPAGVVDIQYF.